A selection of T cell receptor beta chains follows, all from one sample in a study of high-grade serous ovarian cancer treatment subgroups. Sequencing used immunoSEQ multiplex PCR; TCRdb keeps in-frame clones, though not all of them. The table lists 150 or so clones, more than 80% of them singletons. Sequences were obtained from tumor tissue. These receptors all come from a human donor with high-grade serous ovarian cancer. The CDR3 runs from the conserved cysteine through the conserved F or W. Each record gives: clone size, J gene, D gene, V gene, CDR3 DNA, CDR3 protein. D genes are given only for firm matches. Rows may omit the clone size; those that give it use once, few, many or a size class.

abundance: .; j_gene: TRBJ2-2; d_gene: .; v_gene: TRBV6-4; CDR3nt: TGTGCCAGCAGTGCACTAGTCCCCGGGGAGCTGTTTTTT; CDR3aa: CASSALVPGELFF
abundance: .; j_gene: TRBJ2-1; d_gene: .; v_gene: TRBV9; CDR3nt: TGTGCCAGCAGCGTAGGGGGATATGAGCAGTTCTTC; CDR3aa: CASSVGGYEQFF
abundance: .; j_gene: TRBJ1-6; d_gene: .; v_gene: TRBV19; CDR3nt: TGTGCCAGTAGCCTAGGGCGCCCAGGGCGCAATTCACCCCTCCACTTT; CDR3aa: CASSLGRPGRNSPLHF
abundance: .; j_gene: TRBJ2-1; d_gene: TRBD2; v_gene: TRBV5-8; CDR3nt: TGTGCCAGCAGCGGACTAGCGGGGGGAGGGTCCTACAATGAGCAGTTCTTC; CDR3aa: CASSGLAGGGSYNEQFF
abundance: .; j_gene: TRBJ2-5; d_gene: TRBD2; v_gene: TRBV6-1; CDR3nt: TGTGCCAGCAGTGGATCCGGGACTAGCTTAATAGGGACCCAGTACTTC; CDR3aa: CASSGSGTSLIGTQYF
abundance: .; j_gene: TRBJ1-5; d_gene: .; v_gene: TRBV5-5; CDR3nt: TGTGCCAGCGCTGTGGGAAGCAATCAGCCCCAGCATTTT; CDR3aa: CASAVGSNQPQHF
abundance: .; j_gene: TRBJ1-5; d_gene: .; v_gene: TRBV5-8; CDR3nt: TGTGCCAGCAGTTTGCAAGGGATCAATCAGCCCCAGCATTTT; CDR3aa: CASSLQGINQPQHF
abundance: .; j_gene: TRBJ2-7; d_gene: TRBD1; v_gene: TRBV5-1; CDR3nt: TGCGCCAGCAGTTTCGGACAGGGGGCTTCCTACGAGCAGTACTTC; CDR3aa: CASSFGQGASYEQYF
abundance: once; j_gene: TRBJ2-1; d_gene: .; v_gene: TRBV2; CDR3nt: TGTGCCAGCAGTGAAACTGGGGAGTGGGAGCAGTTCTTC; CDR3aa: CASSETGEWEQFF
abundance: .; j_gene: TRBJ1-3; d_gene: .; v_gene: TRBV7-9; CDR3nt: TGTGCCAGCAGCACAGCGCGTCTAGGGGGAAACACCATATATTTT; CDR3aa: CASSTARLGGNTIYF
abundance: .; j_gene: TRBJ2-1; d_gene: .; v_gene: TRBV7-8; CDR3nt: TGTGCCAGCAGCTTAAGATCCGACAATGAGCAGTTCTTC; CDR3aa: CASSLRSDNEQFF
abundance: .; j_gene: TRBJ2-7; d_gene: TRBD2; v_gene: TRBV7-2; CDR3nt: TGTGCCAGCAGCTTCGCTAGCGGGAGCTCCTACGAGCAGTACTTC; CDR3aa: CASSFASGSSYEQYF
abundance: once; j_gene: TRBJ2-5; d_gene: .; v_gene: TRBV7-2; CDR3nt: TGTGCCAGCAGCTTAGTTGCGATCCAAGAGACCCAGTACTTC; CDR3aa: CASSLVAIQETQYF
abundance: .; j_gene: TRBJ2-2; d_gene: .; v_gene: TRBV7-6; CDR3nt: TGTGCCAGCAGCTTAACCGGGACTTCGAACACCGGGGAGCTGTTTTTT; CDR3aa: CASSLTGTSNTGELFF
abundance: .; j_gene: TRBJ1-2; d_gene: .; v_gene: TRBV14; CDR3nt: TGTGCCAGCAGCCCGACGGACGGGTGGGCCTATGGCTACACCTTC; CDR3aa: CASSPTDGWAYGYTF
abundance: .; j_gene: TRBJ1-1; d_gene: .; v_gene: TRBV29-1; CDR3nt: TGCAGCGTTGAAGGGGGCATGAACACTGAAGCTTTCTTT; CDR3aa: CSVEGGMNTEAFF
abundance: .; j_gene: TRBJ2-5; d_gene: .; v_gene: TRBV7-3; CDR3nt: TGTGTCAGCAGCTTAACTACCTCAGAGACCCAGTACTTC; CDR3aa: CVSSLTTSETQYF
abundance: few; j_gene: TRBJ2-6; d_gene: .; v_gene: TRBV12-2; CDR3nt: TGTGCAAGTCGCTCCACACAAAGTCGGGCCAACGTCCTGACTTTC; CDR3aa: CASRSTQSRANVLTF
abundance: .; j_gene: TRBJ2-1; d_gene: TRBD2; v_gene: TRBV5-1; CDR3nt: TGCGCCAGCAGCCCCCGCACTAGCGGGGGAGATGAGCAGTTCTTC; CDR3aa: CASSPRTSGGDEQFF
abundance: few; j_gene: TRBJ1-6; d_gene: .; v_gene: TRBV5-1; CDR3nt: TGCGCCAGCAGCTTGGAGCTGGTCAGGGATGATTCACCCCTCCACTTT; CDR3aa: CASSLELVRDDSPLHF
abundance: .; j_gene: TRBJ2-1; d_gene: .; v_gene: TRBV5-1; CDR3nt: TGCGCCAGCAGCTTGCCGGGACTCACATTCAATGAGCAGTTCTTC; CDR3aa: CASSLPGLTFNEQFF
abundance: .; j_gene: TRBJ1-1; d_gene: TRBD1; v_gene: TRBV7-2; CDR3nt: TGTGCCAGCAGCACGCAGACAGGGACGAACACTGAAGCTTTCTTT; CDR3aa: CASSTQTGTNTEAFF
abundance: .; j_gene: TRBJ1-6; d_gene: TRBD1; v_gene: TRBV4-1; CDR3nt: TGCGCCAGCAGCCGGAAATCGACAGGGGGCCAACATAATTCACCCCTCCACTTT; CDR3aa: CASSRKSTGGQHNSPLHF
abundance: .; j_gene: TRBJ1-2; d_gene: .; v_gene: TRBV6-5; CDR3nt: TGTGCCAGCAGACCCTTGGACCAAAGGGGCTATGGCTACACCTTC; CDR3aa: CASRPLDQRGYGYTF
abundance: .; j_gene: TRBJ2-1; d_gene: .; v_gene: TRBV28; CDR3nt: TGTGCCAGCAGTCCCCCGGCCGGGAACGAGCAGTTCTTC; CDR3aa: CASSPPAGNEQFF
abundance: .; j_gene: TRBJ1-3; d_gene: .; v_gene: TRBV28; CDR3nt: TGTGCCAGCAGCCCCGGGCTTGCTATCTCTGGAAACACCATATATTTT; CDR3aa: CASSPGLAISGNTIYF
abundance: .; j_gene: TRBJ2-3; d_gene: .; v_gene: TRBV5-1; CDR3nt: TGCGCCAGCAGCTTGGAGGGCGGGGTCGTAGATACGCAGTATTTT; CDR3aa: CASSLEGGVVDTQYF
abundance: .; j_gene: TRBJ1-1; d_gene: .; v_gene: TRBV18; CDR3nt: TGTGCCAGCTCACCAGCAGGCCTTTTGAACACTGAAGCTTTCTTT; CDR3aa: CASSPAGLLNTEAFF
abundance: .; j_gene: TRBJ2-5; d_gene: .; v_gene: TRBV4-1; CDR3nt: TGCGCCAGCAGCCAGGGAGAGGGAGAGACCCAGTACTTC; CDR3aa: CASSQGEGETQYF
abundance: .; j_gene: TRBJ1-2; d_gene: .; v_gene: TRBV9; CDR3nt: TGTGCCAGCAGCCCCCGCCGGGACGGTGGCAACTATGGCTACACCTTC; CDR3aa: CASSPRRDGGNYGYTF
abundance: .; j_gene: TRBJ2-3; d_gene: TRBD2; v_gene: TRBV6-1; CDR3nt: TGTGCCACCTCCCTGGGCGGGGGGAGCACAGATACGCAGTATTTT; CDR3aa: CATSLGGGSTDTQYF
abundance: .; j_gene: TRBJ2-7; d_gene: .; v_gene: TRBV5-6; CDR3nt: TGTGCCAGCAGCTCGACCGCAGTCGAGCAGTACTTC; CDR3aa: CASSSTAVEQYF
abundance: few; j_gene: TRBJ1-6; d_gene: .; v_gene: TRBV5-1; CDR3nt: TGCGCCAGCAGCTCTACGCCTGGCGGGCCCACACACCTCCACTTT; CDR3aa: CASSSTPGGPTHLHF
abundance: once; j_gene: TRBJ2-3; d_gene: .; v_gene: TRBV2; CDR3nt: TGTGCCAGCAGTGAAGGCCCAGGGAGCACAGATACGCAGTATTTT; CDR3aa: CASSEGPGSTDTQYF
abundance: .; j_gene: TRBJ2-5; d_gene: .; v_gene: TRBV7-3; CDR3nt: TGTGCCAGCAGCTTAACTACCTCAGAGACCCAGTACTTC; CDR3aa: CASSLTTSETQYF
abundance: .; j_gene: TRBJ2-5; d_gene: .; v_gene: TRBV18; CDR3nt: TGTGCCAGCTCCGGAGGAATTACAGAGACCCAGTACTTC; CDR3aa: CASSGGITETQYF
abundance: .; j_gene: TRBJ2-2; d_gene: .; v_gene: TRBV6-5; CDR3nt: TGTGCCAGCAACGAACAACAGGGTACCGGGGAGCTGTTTTTT; CDR3aa: CASNEQQGTGELFF
abundance: once; j_gene: TRBJ2-5; d_gene: .; v_gene: TRBV7-9; CDR3nt: TGTGCCAGCAGCAAACCGGAAACCGAAGAGACCCAGTACTTC; CDR3aa: CASSKPETEETQYF
abundance: .; j_gene: TRBJ2-7; d_gene: TRBD1; v_gene: TRBV2; CDR3nt: TGTGCCAGCAGTCCCGATGGGACAGCCTTAGGGTACGAGCAGTACTTC; CDR3aa: CASSPDGTALGYEQYF
abundance: .; j_gene: TRBJ2-7; d_gene: .; v_gene: TRBV5-1; CDR3nt: TGCGCCAGCAGTCCCGGGCCGTCCTACGAGCAGTACTTC; CDR3aa: CASSPGPSYEQYF
abundance: .; j_gene: TRBJ1-2; d_gene: .; v_gene: TRBV29-1; CDR3nt: TGCAGCGCGTTAGGACAGCTCTATGGCTACACCTTC; CDR3aa: CSALGQLYGYTF
abundance: .; j_gene: TRBJ1-4; d_gene: .; v_gene: TRBV7-2; CDR3nt: TGTGCCAGCAGCTTAGAAGGGGTTTATGACGAAAAACTGTTTTTT; CDR3aa: CASSLEGVYDEKLFF
abundance: .; j_gene: TRBJ2-1; d_gene: .; v_gene: TRBV21-1; CDR3nt: TGTGCCAGCAGCAATATGGACAGACTAGCGTTCTCACCGGGGGAGCAGTTCTTC; CDR3aa: CASSNMDRLAFSPGEQFF
abundance: .; j_gene: TRBJ2-3; d_gene: TRBD1; v_gene: TRBV9; CDR3nt: TGTGCCAGCAGCGCAGCCACAGGGGGTTATGGAGATACGCAGTATTTT; CDR3aa: CASSAATGGYGDTQYF
abundance: .; j_gene: TRBJ2-7; d_gene: .; v_gene: TRBV6-5; CDR3nt: TGTGCCAGCAGGACAGCCGCAGAATGGTGGGAGCAGTACTTC; CDR3aa: CASRTAAEWWEQYF
abundance: .; j_gene: TRBJ1-3; d_gene: .; v_gene: TRBV5-5; CDR3nt: TGTGCCAGCAGCTTGAGGGGCAGGGAGGTAAATTCTGGAAACACCATATATTTT; CDR3aa: CASSLRGREVNSGNTIYF
abundance: .; j_gene: TRBJ2-7; d_gene: .; v_gene: TRBV7-9; CDR3nt: TGTGCCAGCAGCCCCGTCGGGGGCCACGAGCAGTACTTC; CDR3aa: CASSPVGGHEQYF
abundance: .; j_gene: TRBJ2-6; d_gene: .; v_gene: TRBV21-1; CDR3nt: TGTGCCAGCAGCAAGATCCAAACCGATGACAACTCTGGGGCCAACGTCCTGACTTTC; CDR3aa: CASSKIQTDDNSGANVLTF
abundance: .; j_gene: TRBJ2-5; d_gene: .; v_gene: TRBV21-1; CDR3nt: TGTGCCAGCAGGGGCTACACTTTCTCTGAGACCCAGTACTTC; CDR3aa: CASRGYTFSETQYF